The TCR beta chain described here comes from a study of blood T cell repertoires in COVID-19. Sequencing was performed with immunoSEQ multiplex PCR; in TCRdb, only in-frame clones are kept and a portion is missing. The table includes about 160,000 clones, more than 85% detected once. Sequenced sample: peripheral blood. The sequence derives from a man between 50 and 59 years old with acute or convalescent COVID-19.

CDR3 sequence: CASSITGTTLETQYF. The CDR3 DNA reads TGTGCCAGTAGTATAACCGGGACTACCCTAGAGACCCAGTACTTC. J is TRBJ2-5 and V is TRBV19, with 7 bases that match TRBD2. CDR1 is LNHDA and CDR2 is SQIVND in the germline V gene (reference sequence). The CDR3 consists of 15 residues. V lost 2 bases and J lost 4; bases outside the gene matches: 7.